A single sample gave rise to the 9 T cell receptor beta chains below, sequenced in a study of blood T cells in healthy people across ages. A J-beta primer mix and a sample-barcoded 5' primer were used in a second PCR of about 7 to 12 cycles. In TCRdb, the 5' RACE reads were re-called with MiXCR into one record per CDR3 protein. The sample has about 640,000 distinct CDR3 sequences, approximately 50% seen once. The sequencing sample was made of blood. Receptors originate from a man between 60 and 75 years old in good health.

This sequence joins TRBV20-1 and TRBJ2-7; 10 positions match TRBD1. Trimming removed 2 bases from V and 5 bases from J; junction bases left unmatched: 6. CDR1 and CDR2 from the germline V gene are DFQATT and SNEGSKA (reference sequence). CDR3 length: 14 residues. Written as DNA, the CDR3 is TGCAGTGCTAGACGGGGACAGGGGAAGGACGAGCAGTACTTC. Encoded protein: CSARRGQGKDEQYF.

The chain links TRBV6-1 to TRBJ2-1; 9 bases align to TRBD1. Germline CDR1 MNHNS, CDR2 SASEGT. This CDR3 spans 12 amino acids. The V gene end was trimmed by 6 bases and the J gene end by 10 bases; junction bases not matched to a gene: 4. CDR3 nucleotides: TGTGCCAGCAGCTACAGGGGGCAGGAGCAGTTCTTC. It translates to CASSYRGQEQFF.

The CDR3 here is CASSRGTGPNYGYTF. CDR3 coding DNA: TGTGCCAGCAGCCGAGGGACAGGGCCTAACTATGGCTACACCTTC. This rearrangement joins TRBV4-2 to TRBJ1-2; TRBD1 matches 9 bases. The CDR3 is made up of 15 amino acids. Germline trimming cut 4 bases from V and 0 bases from J; bases unmatched to any gene: 3. Germline CDR1 and CDR2: LGHNA and YNFKEQ.

The rearrangement uses TRBV2 and TRBJ2-3, with D maybe TRBD2 (5 bases). The ends were cut back, 4 bases at V and 6 bases at J, with 11 bases in the middle. Per germline, CDR1 SNHLY and CDR2 FYNNEI. The CDR3 runs 13 residues. For the CDR3, the DNA is TGTGCCAGCAGTGGCCCAGCGGCCGATACGCAGTATTTT. It translates to CASSGPAADTQYF. Full variable domain (rest looked up from reference TRBV2 and TRBJ2-3): EPEVTQTPSHQVTQMGQEVILRCVPISNHLYFYWYRQILGQKVEFLVSFYNNEISEKSEIFDDQFSVERPDGSNFTLKIRSTKLEDSAMYFCASSGPAADTQYFGPGTRLTVL.

This clonotype was counted only a few times. This sequence joins TRBV18 and TRBJ2-4; a possible D gene is TRBD1 (5 bases). Trimming removed 4 bases at V and 0 bases at J, with 13 bases between. The germline CDR1 and CDR2 sequences are KGHSH and LQKENI. The CDR3 length is 16 residues. The DNA of the CDR3 is TGTGCCAGCTCACTGGGGCCAGAACTAGCCAAAAACATTCAGTACTTC. As protein: CASSLGPELAKNIQYF.

The J gene is TRBJ1-2, the V gene TRBV25-1; 7 bases match TRBD1. The CDR3 covers 16 residues. CDR1 is MGHDK, CDR2 SYGVNS, per germline. J gave up 9 bases and V 4 bases, and 17 bases lay outside the gene matches. CDR3 in DNA: TGTGCCAGCAGTGGACCAGGGGGGACCGGCGTTTTAAGCTACACCTTC. It translates to CASSGPGGTGVLSYTF.

CDR3 residues: CASSLPSTVVNIQYF. The CDR3 DNA follows: TGCGCCAGCAGCTTGCCGTCGACTGTGGTGAACATTCAGTACTTC. The rearrangement uses TRBV5-1 and TRBJ2-7, with D unresolved. The J call is in doubt because the DNA end fits TRBJ2-4 better. Looked up from germline, CDR1 is SGHRS and CDR2 is YFSETQ. This CDR3 is 15 amino acids long.

The DNA for the CDR3 is TGTGCCAGCCATCCGGGACAGGGGTCGTCAGATACGCAGTATTTT. It specifies CASHPGQGSSDTQYF. This chain joins TRBV18 and TRBJ2-3, with 10 bases identical to TRBD1. This CDR3 comprises 15 residues. V gave up 8 bases and J gave up 4 bases; unmatched junction bases: 9. Germline assignment: CDR1 KGHSH and CDR2 LQKENI. The full variable domain, rest sourced from reference TRBV18 and TRBJ2-3, is NAGVMQNPRHLVRRRGQEARLRCSPMKGHSHVYWYRQLPEEGLKFMVYLQKENIIDESGMPKERFSAEFPKEGPSILRIQQVVRGDSAAYFCASHPGQGSSDTQYFGPGTRLTVL.

The chain has TRBV7-2 and TRBJ1-1; 10 bases map to TRBD1. This CDR3 contains 15 residues. CDR1 SGHTA and CDR2 FQGNSA come from the germline V gene. Trimming took 5 bases from V and 1 from J; bases not matched to a gene: 4. The CDR3 reads CASSVRDRGNTEAFF. The DNA for the CDR3 is TGTGCCAGCAGCGTCAGGGACAGGGGGAACACTGAAGCTTTCTTT.